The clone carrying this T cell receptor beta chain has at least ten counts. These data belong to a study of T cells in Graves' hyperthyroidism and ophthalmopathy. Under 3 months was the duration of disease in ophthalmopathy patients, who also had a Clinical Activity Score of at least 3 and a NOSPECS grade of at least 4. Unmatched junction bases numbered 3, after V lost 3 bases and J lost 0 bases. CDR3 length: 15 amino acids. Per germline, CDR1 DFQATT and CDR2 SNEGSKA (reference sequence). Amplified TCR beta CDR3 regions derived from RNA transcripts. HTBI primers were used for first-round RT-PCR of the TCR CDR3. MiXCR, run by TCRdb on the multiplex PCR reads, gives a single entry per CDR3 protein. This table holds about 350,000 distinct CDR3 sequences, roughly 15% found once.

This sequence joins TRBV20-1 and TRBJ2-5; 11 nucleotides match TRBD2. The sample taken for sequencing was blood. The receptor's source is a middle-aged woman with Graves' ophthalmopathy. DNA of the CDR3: TGCAGTGCTAGTCTAGCGGGGGGTAACCAAGAGACCCAGTACTTC. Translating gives CSASLAGGNQETQYF.